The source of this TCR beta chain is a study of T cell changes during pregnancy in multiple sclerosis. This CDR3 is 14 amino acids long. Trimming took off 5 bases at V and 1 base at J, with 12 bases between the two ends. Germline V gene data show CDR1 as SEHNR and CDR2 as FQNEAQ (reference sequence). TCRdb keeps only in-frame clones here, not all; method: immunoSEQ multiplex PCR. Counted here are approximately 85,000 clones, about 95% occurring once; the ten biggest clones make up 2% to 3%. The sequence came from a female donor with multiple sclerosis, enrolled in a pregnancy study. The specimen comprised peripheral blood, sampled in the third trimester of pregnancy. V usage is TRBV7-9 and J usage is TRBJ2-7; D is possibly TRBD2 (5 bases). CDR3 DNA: TGTGCCAGCAGCCGTGAGGGCCCATCCTACGAGCAGTACTTC. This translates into CASSREGPSYEQYF.